The clone carrying this T cell receptor (beta chain) has a handful of counts. Its antigen is currently unknown. TCRdb ran MiXCR on the RT-PCR reads and lists one entry per CDR3 protein. The sample carries about 700,000 distinct CDR3 sequences, about 15% recorded once. The sample originates from a study of response to subunit inactivated influenza vaccine. Findings and caveats of the study: New T cells are recruited in small numbers by each seasonal influenza vaccination, according to the authors' suggestion.

Germline assignment: CDR1 LGHDT and CDR2 YNNKEL (reference sequence). The CDR3 is 15 amino acids. The V gene end was trimmed by 1 base and the J gene end by 1 base; junction bases not matched to a gene: 1. The rearrangement joins TRBV3-1 to TRBJ2-7, with 10 bases aligning to TRBD2. This material consisted of PBMCs from blood, taken around two weeks before vaccination. The source is a man in his fifties or sixties who received an inactivated influenza vaccine. This CDR3 is CASSQVAGGSYEQYF. The CDR3 nucleotides read TGTGCCAGCAGCCAAGTAGCGGGGGGTTCCTACGAGCAGTACTTC.